This TCR beta chain appears in the sequencing data of a study of a mutant IDH1 vaccine in newly diagnosed glioma. The time point denotes: baseline, week 1 (first vaccination visit). This sample's treatment: pre-vaccination baseline after standard-of-care therapy. The donors' diagnosis was new WHO grade 3 or 4 astrocytoma that was IDH1-mutant and ATRX-lost. Method: immunoSEQ multiplex PCR; TCRdb's copy keeps in-frame clones and lacks some. Of around 87,000 clones in the sample, approximately 83% were seen once. The sequence was collected from a woman in her forties or fifties with glioma. Here the sequenced sample was PBMCs, taken from a glioma patient treated with radiotherapy, temozolomide or both.

This CDR3 is CASSSVVSGGADEQYF. The CDR3 coding sequence is TGTGCCAGCAGCTCCGTCGTGAGCGGGGGGGCCGACGAGCAGTACTTC. The chain combines TRBV7-9 with TRBJ2-7, with 10 bases matching TRBD2. Per the germline V gene, CDR1 is SEHNR and CDR2 is FQNEAQ (reference sequence). V lost 4 bases and J lost 5; bases outside the gene matches: 11. The CDR3 has 16 residues.